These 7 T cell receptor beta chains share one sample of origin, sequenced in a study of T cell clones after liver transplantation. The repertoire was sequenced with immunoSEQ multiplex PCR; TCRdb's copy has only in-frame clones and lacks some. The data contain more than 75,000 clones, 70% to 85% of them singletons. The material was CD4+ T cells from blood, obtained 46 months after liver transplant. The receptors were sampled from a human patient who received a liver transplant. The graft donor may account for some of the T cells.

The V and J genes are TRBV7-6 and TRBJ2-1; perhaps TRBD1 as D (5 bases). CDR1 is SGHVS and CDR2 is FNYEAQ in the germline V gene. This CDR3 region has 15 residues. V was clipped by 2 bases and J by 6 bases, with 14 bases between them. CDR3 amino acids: CASSLLAVRGNEQFF. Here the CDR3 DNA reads TGTGCCAGCAGCTTACTGGCGGTAAGGGGCAATGAGCAGTTCTTC.

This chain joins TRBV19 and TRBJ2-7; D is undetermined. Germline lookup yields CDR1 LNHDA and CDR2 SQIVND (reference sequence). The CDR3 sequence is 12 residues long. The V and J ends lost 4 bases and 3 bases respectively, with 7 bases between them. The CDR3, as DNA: TGTGCCAGTAGTACCAGAAGCTACGAGCAGTACTTC. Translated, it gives CASSTRSYEQYF.

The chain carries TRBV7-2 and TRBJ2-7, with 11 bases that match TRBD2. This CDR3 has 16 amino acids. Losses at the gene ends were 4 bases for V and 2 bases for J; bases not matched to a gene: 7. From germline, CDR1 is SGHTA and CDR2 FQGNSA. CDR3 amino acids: CASSSLLAGAPYEQYF. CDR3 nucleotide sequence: TGTGCCAGCAGCTCCCTACTAGCGGGAGCACCCTACGAGCAGTACTTC.

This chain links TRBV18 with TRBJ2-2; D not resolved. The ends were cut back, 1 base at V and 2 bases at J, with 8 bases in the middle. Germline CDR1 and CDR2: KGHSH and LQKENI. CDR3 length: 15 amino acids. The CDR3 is CASSPRRLNTGELFF. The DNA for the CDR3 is TGTGCCAGCTCACCACGGCGGCTTAACACCGGGGAGCTGTTTTTT.

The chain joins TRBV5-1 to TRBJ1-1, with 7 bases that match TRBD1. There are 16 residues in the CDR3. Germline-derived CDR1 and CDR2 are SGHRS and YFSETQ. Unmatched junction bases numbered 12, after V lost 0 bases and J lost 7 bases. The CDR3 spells CASSLVKGASTGEAFF. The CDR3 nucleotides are TGCGCCAGCAGCTTGGTAAAGGGGGCGTCGACCGGTGAAGCTTTCTTT.

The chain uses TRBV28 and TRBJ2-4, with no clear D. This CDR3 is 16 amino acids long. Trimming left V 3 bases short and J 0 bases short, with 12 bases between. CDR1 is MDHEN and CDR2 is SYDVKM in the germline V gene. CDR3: CASSFGSYVAKNIQYF. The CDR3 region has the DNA TGTGCCAGCAGTTTCGGGTCTTATGTAGCCAAAAACATTCAGTACTTC.

CDR3 protein: CASSRNSYGYTF. In DNA, the CDR3 is TGTGCCAGCAGTCGCAATAGTTATGGCTACACCTTC. V is TRBV28 and J is TRBJ1-2; D is ambiguous. The CDR3 runs 12 residues. V was trimmed by 5 bases and J by 5 bases, leaving 9 bases between them. Germline V gene data show CDR1 as MDHEN and CDR2 as SYDVKM.